A single sample is the source of the 12 T cell receptor beta chains below, sequenced in a study of beta chain features in type 1 diabetes. The whole isolated RNA underwent reverse transcription, so sequencing captured expressed TCRB transcripts. Here immunoSEQ multiplex PCR was the method, and the copy in TCRdb shows in-frame clones only, minus some. The data hold 250,000 to 400,000 clones, with 11% to 15% observed a single time. Sample: central memory CD4+ T cells from blood. The receptors originated from a man younger than 45 in good health.

A note on this clone: A much larger clone differs by one base, so this may be a read error. The chain recombines TRBV7-6 with TRBJ1-4; 7 positions agree with TRBD1. The CDR3 sequence is 14 residues long. The V gene end was trimmed by 1 base and the J gene end by 5 bases; junction bases not matched to a gene: 1. The germline V gene encodes CDR1 SGHVS and CDR2 FNYEAQ. This chain's CDR3 is CASSLDRGNEKLFF. The CDR3 DNA is TGTGCCAGCAGCTTAGACAGGGGAAATGAAAAACTGTTTTTT.

This clone was picked up many times. This chain joins TRBV7-9 and TRBJ1-2; tentatively, D is TRBD1 (5 bases). In germline, CDR1 is SEHNR, CDR2 FQNEAQ (reference sequence). V dropped 4 bases and J dropped 8 bases, with 17 bases sitting between them. The CDR3 covers 14 residues. The chain's CDR3 is CASSSGTEIGGYTF. In nucleotides, the CDR3 is TGTGCCAGCAGCTCCGGGACGGAGATTGGAGGCTACACCTTC. The full variable domain, completed using reference TRBV7-9 and TRBJ1-2, is DTGVSQNPRHKITKRGQNVTFRCDPISEHNRLYWYRQTLGQGPEFLTYFQNEAQLEKSRLLSDRFSAERPKGSFSTLEIQRTEQGDSAMYLCASSSGTEIGGYTFGSGTRLTVV.

CDR3: CASSPRDYGYTF. The CDR3 nucleotides read TGTGCCAGCAGCCCCCGGGACTATGGCTACACCTTC. The genes are TRBV7-8 and TRBJ1-2; D call uncertain. Between the trimmed V and J ends, which lost 5 bases and 3 bases, there was a span of 7 bases. The CDR3 has 12 residues. The germline V gene has CDR1 SGHVS and CDR2 FQNEAQ.

The chain combines TRBV5-1 with TRBJ2-2; 9 bases map to TRBD1. The germline CDR1 and CDR2 sequences are SGHRS and YFSETQ. The V segment lost 8 bases and the J segment 6 bases; nucleotides outside the gene matches: 17. The CDR3 runs to 17 residues. The CDR3 reads CASYGDPGQGGSGELFF. In DNA, the CDR3 is TGCGCCAGTTACGGAGACCCGGGACAGGGTGGTTCCGGGGAGCTGTTTTTT.

This clone was found a few times. The CDR3 sequence: CSVGLRTGDSGNTIYF. CDR3 DNA sequence: TGCAGCGTCGGTCTGCGGACAGGGGACTCTGGAAACACCATATATTTT. This chain joins TRBV29-1 and TRBJ1-3; TRBD1 matches at 9 bases. CDR1 and CDR2 (germline): SQVTM, ANQGSEA. The J segment lost 0 bases and the V segment lost 6 bases, leaving 9 bases of the junction unmatched. The CDR3 totals 16 residues. Full variable domain (missing parts from reference TRBV29-1 and TRBJ1-3): SAVISQKPSRDICQRGTSLTIQCQVDSQVTMMFWYRQQPGQSLTLIATANQGSEATYESGFVIDKFPISRPNLTFSTLTVSNMSPEDSSIYLCSVGLRTGDSGNTIYFGEGSWLTVV.

The V gene is TRBV11-1, the J gene TRBJ2-5, with a weak D call TRBD1 (5 bases). Germline V lookup: CDR1 SGHAT, CDR2 FQDESV (reference sequence). CDR3 length equals 15 residues. Trimming took 1 base from V and 2 from J, leaving 11 bases between them. Written as DNA, the CDR3 is TGTGCCAGCAGCTTAGAAACGACAGCTCAAGAGACCCAGTACTTC. This translates into CASSLETTAQETQYF.

This clone showed up just a few times. The CDR3 coding sequence is TGTGCCAGCAGCATGACTAGCGGGGGGTACGAGCAGTACTTC. Protein sequence: CASSMTSGGYEQYF. The gene calls are TRBV10-3 and TRBJ2-7; 13 bases fit TRBD2. Trimming at V came to 10 bases and at J to 4 bases, leaving 7 bases not matched to a gene. This CDR3 is 14 amino acids long. Germline CDR1 reads ENHRY; CDR2 reads SYGVKD.

The chain links TRBV6-5 to TRBJ1-5; TRBD1 might be the D (5 bases). From germline, CDR1 is MNHEY and CDR2 SVGAGI. Between the trimmed V and J ends, which lost 7 bases and 6 bases, there was a span of 13 bases. CDR3 length: 13 amino acids. The CDR3 bases are TGTGCCAGCACCCCAAGGGGCAGTCAGCCCCAGCATTTT. Its protein product is CASTPRGSQPQHF.

The chain joins TRBV9 to TRBJ2-5, with D possibly being TRBD2 (6 bases). CDR3 length: 20 amino acids. Germline-derived CDR1 and CDR2 are SGDLS and YYNGEE. V dropped 0 bases and J dropped 0 bases, with 24 bases sitting between them. CDR3 DNA sequence: TGTGCCAGCAGCGTAGGAAGGGGAGGACAAACACGCGTCAACCAAGAGACCCAGTACTTC. As protein: CASSVGRGGQTRVNQETQYF.

The V call is TRBV4-2, the J call TRBJ1-5; D might be TRBD1 (5 bases). V lost 4 bases, J lost 2 bases, and 15 bases lay in between. The CDR3 is 16 amino acids. The germline V gene has CDR1 LGHNA and CDR2 YNFKEQ. CDR3 amino acids: CASSPDGGLGNQPQHF. The CDR3 nucleotides are TGTGCCAGCAGCCCTGATGGGGGATTGGGCAATCAGCCCCAGCATTTT.

The V call is TRBV30, the J call TRBJ2-7; TRBD1 matches at 8 bases. CDR3 length equals 16 residues. The V segment lost 0 bases and the J segment 3 bases; nucleotides outside the gene matches: 10. The germline gives CDR1 GTSNPN, CDR2 SVGIG (reference sequence). The CDR3 reads CAWSVSPPGGGYEQYF. The CDR3 coding sequence is TGTGCCTGGAGTGTAAGTCCGCCAGGGGGCGGCTACGAGCAGTACTTC.

The rearrangement uses TRBV19 and TRBJ2-7; 12 bases align to TRBD2. The DNA end lines up better with TRBJ2-5; the J call may be wrong. Per the germline V gene, CDR1 is LNHDA and CDR2 is SQIVND (reference sequence). The CDR3 is 17 residues long. The CDR3 loop is CASSIDASGGARETQYF. For the CDR3, the DNA is TGTGCCAGTAGTATTGACGCTAGCGGGGGGGCAAGAGAGACCCAGTACTTC.